This paragraph covers one TCR beta chain sequence. Using immunoSEQ multiplex PCR, the repertoire was profiled, and TCRdb retains in-frame clones only, with some absent. The sample shows 79,000 or so clones, approximately 89% of them seen only once. CDR1 SGHTA and CDR2 FQGNSA come from the germline V gene. The length of the CDR3 is 19 residues. Trimming removed 7 bases at V and 1 base at J, with 28 bases between. The sample is drawn from a study of T cell changes during pregnancy in multiple sclerosis. The clonotype was recovered from a female donor in good health, enrolled as a control in a pregnancy study. The rearrangement links TRBV7-2 to TRBJ1-1; a weak D match, TRBD1 (6 bases). The specimen comprised peripheral blood, sampled in the first trimester of pregnancy. Here the CDR3 reads CASISLTGLRFMGNTEAFF. The CDR3 DNA follows: TGTGCCAGCATCTCACTCACAGGGTTGAGGTTTATGGGGAACACTGAAGCTTTCTTT.